The source of this T cell receptor beta chain is a study of blood T cell repertoires in COVID-19. Study-level information: Material from acute and convalescent COVID-19 was sourced from the United States, Italy and Spain.

Authors' methods: The authors estimated nucleated cell counts from reference gene primer amplification. Profiling relied on immunoSEQ multiplex PCR, and the TCRdb table lists in-frame clones only, not all of them. D and trimming were read from the DNA, whereas the V and J calls and clone size are those reported in that table. Of 250,000 to 300,000 clones in the sample, about 90% are singletons; the top ten hold roughly 10%. CDR3 length: 15 amino acids. Germline-derived CDR1 and CDR2 are SGHRS and YFSETQ. V was pared by 6 bases and J by 0 bases, with 4 bases of the junction left unmatched. This clonotype was sampled from a woman in her 70s with COVID-19, enrolled during active disease. Sequencing input: peripheral blood. The rearrangement joins TRBV5-1 to TRBJ2-3, with TRBD2 identical over 10 bases. CDR3 sequence (DNA): TGCGCCAGCACTACTAGCGGGAAAAGCACAGATACGCAGTATTTT. Amino acid sequence: CASTTSGKSTDTQYF.